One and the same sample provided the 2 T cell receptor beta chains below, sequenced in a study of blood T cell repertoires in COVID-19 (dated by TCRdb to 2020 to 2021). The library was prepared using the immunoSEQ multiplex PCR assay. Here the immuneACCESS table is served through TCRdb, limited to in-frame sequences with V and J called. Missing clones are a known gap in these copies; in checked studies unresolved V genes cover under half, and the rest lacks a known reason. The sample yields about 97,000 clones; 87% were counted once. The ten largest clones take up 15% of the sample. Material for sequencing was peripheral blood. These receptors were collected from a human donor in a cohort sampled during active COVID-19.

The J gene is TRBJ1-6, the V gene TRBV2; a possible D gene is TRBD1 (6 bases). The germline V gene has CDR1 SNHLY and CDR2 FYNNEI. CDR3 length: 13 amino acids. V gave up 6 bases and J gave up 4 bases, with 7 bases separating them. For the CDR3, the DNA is TGTGCCAGCAGGGGGGCTTATAATTCACCCCTCCACTTT. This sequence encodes CASRGAYNSPLHF.

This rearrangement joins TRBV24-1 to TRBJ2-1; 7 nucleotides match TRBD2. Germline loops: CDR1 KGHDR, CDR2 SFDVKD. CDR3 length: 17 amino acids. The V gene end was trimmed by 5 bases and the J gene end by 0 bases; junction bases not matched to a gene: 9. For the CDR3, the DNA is TGTGCCACCAGTGGCCCGGGGAGCGGGGACTCCTACAATGAGCAGTTCTTC. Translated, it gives CATSGPGSGDSYNEQFF.